This record concerns one T cell receptor beta chain sequence. The target antigen is unknown. The data stem from a study of cytomegalovirus exposure and HLA in healthy donors. Study results and caveats: Sequencing artifact likely explains a cluster of highly shared sequence variants. The authors enumerated under 200 TCR beta chains as linked to cytomegalovirus. With high specificity and sensitivity, the classifier reportedly diagnosed cytomegalovirus status. Most subjects' HLA-A and HLA-B alleles were reportedly predicted from TCR beta sequences.

PCR primers comprised 60 Vbeta and 13 Jbeta primers. Clones were sequenced by immunoSEQ multiplex PCR, and TCRdb holds only the in-frame ones, with some missing. The sample totals fewer than 85,000 clones. The CDR3 has 14 residues. The V and J ends lost 3 bases and 5 bases respectively, with 14 bases between them. In germline, CDR1 is SGDLS, CDR2 YYNGEE. Sequencing was done on a sample of PBMCs. The receptor's source is a woman between 40 and 50 years old in good health and CMV-seropositive. The chain couples TRBV9 to TRBJ1-2; weak D call: TRBD1 (5 bases). The CDR3 coding sequence is TGTGCCAGCAGCGCCCCTTCAACAGGTTATGGCTACACCTTC. Protein product: CASSAPSTGYGYTF. Full variable domain (remainder filled in from reference TRBV9 and TRBJ1-2): DSGVTQTPKHLITATGQRVTLRCSPRSGDLSVYWYQQSLDQGLQFLIQYYNGEERAKGNILERFSAQQFPDLHSELNLSSLELGDSALYFCASSAPSTGYGYTFGSGTRLTVV.